The T cell receptor (delta chain) described here comes from a study of γδ T cells in repeated Plasmodium falciparum infection. Study background: The natural-infection arm compared Malian children under seasonal malaria with matched Australian children. Timepoints: baseline, immediately before selected infections, and 21 days after every infection.

Both TRG and TRD chains were sequenced from each sorted sample. TCRdb applied CATT to the multiplex PCR reads for clone calling. The sample consists of roughly 93,000 delta-chain clones, more than 1.4% of them appearing once. This CDR3 region has 20 residues. From germline, CDR1 is TSWWSYY and CDR2 QGS. Trimming stripped 6 bases from V and 2 bases from J, with 31 bases between. Flow sorting of PBMC yielded separate Vgamma9/Vdelta2+ and Vdelta2-negative gammadelta T cell populations for bulk repertoire analysis. This clone showed up just a few times. TCRdb attributes to this sequence the protein of a much larger clone, which differs from the DNA translation at residue 11; a read error is likely, and the protein displayed is translated from the DNA.

V and J are TRDV1 and TRDJ1; D is perhaps TRDD2 or TRDD3 (6 bases each). The J gene is not listed in TCRdb, so it was assigned here from a DNA match to germline. The sample was gamma-delta T cells from blood. The TCR was taken from a pool of human donors (malaria-infected and uninfected, not separated). CDR3 protein: CALGSSFRTGSPGLTDKLIF. DNA of the CDR3: TGTGCTCTTGGTTCTTCCTTCCGAACTGGGAGTCCCGGACTAACCGATAAACTCATCTTT.